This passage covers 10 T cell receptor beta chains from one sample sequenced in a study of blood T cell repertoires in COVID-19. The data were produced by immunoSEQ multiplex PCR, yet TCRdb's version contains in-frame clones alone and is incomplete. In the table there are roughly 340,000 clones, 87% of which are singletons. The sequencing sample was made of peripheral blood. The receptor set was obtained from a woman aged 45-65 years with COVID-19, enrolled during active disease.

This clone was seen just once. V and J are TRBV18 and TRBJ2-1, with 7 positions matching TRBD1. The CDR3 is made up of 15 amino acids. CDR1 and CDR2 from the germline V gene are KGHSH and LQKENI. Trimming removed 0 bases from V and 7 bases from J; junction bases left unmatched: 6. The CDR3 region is CASSPPASGGNEQFF. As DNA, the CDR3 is TGTGCCAGCTCACCACCCGCGTCAGGGGGAAATGAGCAGTTCTTC.

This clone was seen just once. CDR3 sequence reads: CASSLAIGQGLNYGYTF. In DNA, the CDR3 is TGTGCCAGCAGCTTAGCGATCGGCCAGGGGCTAAACTATGGCTACACCTTC. This chain joins TRBV7-9 and TRBJ1-2; perhaps TRBD1 as D (6 bases). V dropped 0 bases and J dropped 2 bases, with 16 bases sitting between them. This CDR3 spans 17 amino acids. CDR1 SEHNR and CDR2 FQNEAQ come from the germline V gene (reference sequence).

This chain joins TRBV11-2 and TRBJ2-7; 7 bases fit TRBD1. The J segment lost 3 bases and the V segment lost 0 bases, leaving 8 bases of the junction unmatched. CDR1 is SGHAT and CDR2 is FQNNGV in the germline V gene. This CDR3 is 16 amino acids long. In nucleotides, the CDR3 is TGTGCCAGCAGCTTAGATTCAGGGGGAACATACTACGAGCAGTACTTC. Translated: CASSLDSGGTYYEQYF.

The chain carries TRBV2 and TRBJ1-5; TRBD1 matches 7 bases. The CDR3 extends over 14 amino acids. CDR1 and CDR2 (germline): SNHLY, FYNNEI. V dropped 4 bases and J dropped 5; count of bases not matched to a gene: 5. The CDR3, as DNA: TGTGCCAGCAGTGGACAGGGTGGGTATCAGCCCCAGCATTTT. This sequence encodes CASSGQGGYQPQHF.

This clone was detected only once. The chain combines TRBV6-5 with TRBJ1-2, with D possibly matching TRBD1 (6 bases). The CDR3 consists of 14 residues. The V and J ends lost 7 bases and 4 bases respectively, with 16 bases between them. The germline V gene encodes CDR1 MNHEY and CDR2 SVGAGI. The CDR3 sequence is CASKLRSRGYGYTF. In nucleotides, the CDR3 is TGTGCCAGCAAGCTGCGCTCCAGGGGCTATGGCTACACCTTC.

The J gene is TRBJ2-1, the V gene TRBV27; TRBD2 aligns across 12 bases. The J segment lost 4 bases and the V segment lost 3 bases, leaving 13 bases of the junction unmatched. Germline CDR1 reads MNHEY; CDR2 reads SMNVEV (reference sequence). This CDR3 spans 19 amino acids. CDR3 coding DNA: TGTGCCAGCAGTTTGACTAGCGGGAGCCCTTTACCTTATTACAATGAGCAGTTCTTC. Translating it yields CASSLTSGSPLPYYNEQFF.

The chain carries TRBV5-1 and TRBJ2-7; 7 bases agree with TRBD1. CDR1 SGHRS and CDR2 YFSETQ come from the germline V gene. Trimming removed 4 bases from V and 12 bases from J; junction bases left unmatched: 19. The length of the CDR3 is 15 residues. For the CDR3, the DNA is TGCGCCAGCAGCACCCGACAGGGAAGCCTACAGAATCTGTACTTC. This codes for CASSTRQGSLQNLYF.

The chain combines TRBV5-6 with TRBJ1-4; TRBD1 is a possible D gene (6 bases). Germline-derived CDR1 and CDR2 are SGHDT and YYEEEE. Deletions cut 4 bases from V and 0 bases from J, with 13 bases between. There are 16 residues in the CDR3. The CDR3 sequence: CASSDQGQPTNEKLFF. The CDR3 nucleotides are TGTGCCAGCAGCGATCAAGGACAGCCAACTAATGAAAAACTGTTTTTT.

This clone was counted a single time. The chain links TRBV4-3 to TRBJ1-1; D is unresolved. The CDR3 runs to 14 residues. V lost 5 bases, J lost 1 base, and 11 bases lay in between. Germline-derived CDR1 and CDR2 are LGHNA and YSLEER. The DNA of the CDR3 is TGCGCCAGCAGCTACACGCCGGGGAACACTGAAGCTTTCTTT. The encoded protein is CASSYTPGNTEAFF.

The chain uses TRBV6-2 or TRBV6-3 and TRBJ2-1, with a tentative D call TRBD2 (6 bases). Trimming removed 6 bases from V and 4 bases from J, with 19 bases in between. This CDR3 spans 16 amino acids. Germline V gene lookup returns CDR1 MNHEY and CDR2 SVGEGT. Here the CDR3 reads CASSPATGREYNEQFF. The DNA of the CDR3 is TGTGCCAGCAGCCCCGCGACCGGGAGAGAGTACAATGAGCAGTTCTTC.